This T cell receptor beta chain comes out of a study of blood T cells in healthy people across ages (dated by TCRdb to 2015 to 2017). For the study in its entirety: In model experiments, template switching captured roughly one uniquely barcoded TCR beta cDNA molecule for every two T cells. Age-related changes in TCR beta repertoire diversity were measured in the study by deep sequencing normalized with unique cDNA molecular identifiers. The donors were split into four age groups: young (average 16 years), middle-aged (39), aged (about 62) and long-lived (over 75). Donors of different ages were randomly distributed across sequencing lanes to avoid experimental bias. For two donors (one aged 18 to 29 and one aged 80 or older), the study analyzed two additional independent replicas of 1 million unique cDNA reads from the same blood draw.

The 39 donors, aged 6 to 90 years, were systemically healthy Caucasian individuals from Russia. Roughly 10 milliliters of peripheral blood were drawn from each donor into EDTA-treated Vacutainer tubes. PBMCs were isolated by Ficoll-Paque density-gradient centrifugation, with at least 7 million obtained per sample. Trizol reagent was used to extract total RNA from PBMCs, with at least 6 micrograms per sample. The percentages of naive CD45RAhigh/CD27high T cells were determined by flow cytometry on a PBMC aliquot from every donor. CDR1 and CDR2 are drawn from the germline V gene: MNHEY, SVGAGI. Spanning cysteine to phenylalanine, the CDR3 consists of 15 amino acids. Only CDR3 DNA remains: 45 bases, in frame from the first base. At the junction V is shortened by 4 bases and J by 2 bases, with 14 bases in between. Receptor libraries were prepared by 5' RACE. Sequencer: Illumina HiSeq 2500. A second PCR of roughly 7 to 11 cycles was run with a J-beta primer mix and a sample-barcoded 5' primer. A template-switch 5' adaptor carrying 12 random nucleotides introduced a unique molecular identifier onto each TCR beta cDNA molecule. At least 2.5 million CDR3-containing paired-end reads were obtained from each sample. First-strand cDNA was synthesized from all RNA with the Mint cDNA synthesis kit, primed by a TRBC-specific oligonucleotide. All cDNA was treated with uracil-DNA glycosylase and then went through a first 18-cycle PCR with the universal primers M1SS and BC2_uni_R. The original methods were these. Each sample was normalized by randomly selecting 1 million high-quality reads, each carrying a distinct molecular identifier. Instead of being binned into consensus sequences, reads that shared molecular identifiers were thrown out. CDR3 identification, clonotype clustering and error correction used MiTCR with a Q25 quality threshold and the strictest error-elimination algorithm. Lower-bound total TCR beta diversity was estimated with a nonparametric unseen species model using Euler transformation. Through fastp at Q25 and MiXCR, TCRdb rebuilt clones from the public reads, retaining in-frame beta chains. Duplicate CDR3 protein sequences are folded into a single record with the most common DNA and genes. The V and J calls and clone size are TCRdb's, not the authors'. Recorded for this sample are about 900,000 distinct CDR3 sequences; around 48% of them occurred a single time. Jointly, the top ten make up around 15% of the sample.

To note about this clonotype: It has no known antigen specificity. Per-base quality was not reported, and no clone a single base away is much larger than it.

Broader findings and caveats from the paper: There was a strong correlation between observed TCR beta diversity and the percentage of naive T cells measured by flow cytometry. Conclusive comparison of naive and antigen-experienced compartments was prevented by the profiling of bulk unsorted PBMCs. Compared with the aged group, more naive CD4+ T cells, fewer expanded clones and increased TCR diversity were shown by the long-lived group, suggesting age selection. Because donor CMV infection status was unknown, age-related changes in expanded clonotypes were potentially confounded. As age increased, observed TCR beta diversity per million T cells dropped in a roughly linear way, and a significant reduction was already evident by age about 40. Estimates of total diversity based on one million sequenced T cells were considered lower bounds and underestimates.

The TCR was taken from a man aged 25-40 years in good health. The sequencing sample was made of blood. The rearrangement combines TRBV6-5 with TRBJ1-2; matching of 6 bases hints at TRBD1 as the D gene. The CDR3 protein is CASSSGGLANYGYTF. The bases are TGTGCCAGCAGTTCGGGGGGGCTAGCGAACTATGGCTACACCTTC.